This TCR beta chain emerged from a study of blood T cell repertoires in COVID-19. This clone showed up just once. The assay was immunoSEQ multiplex PCR, and TCRdb's table has in-frame clones only and misses some. The sample carries 250,000 or so clones, around 90% recorded once. Germline V gene lookup returns CDR1 SGHDT and CDR2 YYEEEE. The CDR3 sequence is 14 residues long. Trimming took 0 bases from V and 8 from J, leaving 11 bases between them. The specimen was peripheral blood. This chain joins TRBV5-6 and TRBJ1-4, with a weak D call TRBD1 (5 bases). The source is a man younger than 45 with COVID-19, enrolled during active disease. CDR3 in amino acids: CASSLAGLREKLFF. The CDR3 DNA reads TGTGCCAGCAGCTTGGCAGGGCTACGAGAAAAACTGTTTTTT.